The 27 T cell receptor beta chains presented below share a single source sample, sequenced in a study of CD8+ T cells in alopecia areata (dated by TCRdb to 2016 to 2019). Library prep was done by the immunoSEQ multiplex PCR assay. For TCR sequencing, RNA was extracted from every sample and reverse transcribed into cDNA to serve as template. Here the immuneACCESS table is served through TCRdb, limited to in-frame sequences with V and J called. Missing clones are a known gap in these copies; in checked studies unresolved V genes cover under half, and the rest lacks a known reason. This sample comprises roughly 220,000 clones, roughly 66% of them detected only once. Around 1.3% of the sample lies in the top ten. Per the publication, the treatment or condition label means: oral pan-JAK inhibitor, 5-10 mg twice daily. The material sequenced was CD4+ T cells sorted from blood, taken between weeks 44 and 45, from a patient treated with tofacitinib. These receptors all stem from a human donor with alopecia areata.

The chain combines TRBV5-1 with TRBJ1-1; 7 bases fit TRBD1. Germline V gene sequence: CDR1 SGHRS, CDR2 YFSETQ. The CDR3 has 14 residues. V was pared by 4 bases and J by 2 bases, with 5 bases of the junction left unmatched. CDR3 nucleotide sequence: TGCGCCAGCAGCACACAGGGGATTAACACTGAAGCTTTCTTT. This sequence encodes CASSTQGINTEAFF.

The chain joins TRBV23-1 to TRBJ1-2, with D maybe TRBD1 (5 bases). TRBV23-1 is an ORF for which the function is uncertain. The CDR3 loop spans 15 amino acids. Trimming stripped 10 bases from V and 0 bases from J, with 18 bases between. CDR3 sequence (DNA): TGCGCCACCCATTTCGGGGGAAAGACTAACTATGGCTACACCTTC. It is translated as CATHFGGKTNYGYTF.

The CDR3: CSVYGHTYGYTF. The CDR3 nucleotides are TGCAGCGTCTACGGACATACCTATGGCTACACCTTC. The V call is TRBV29-1, the J call TRBJ1-2; perhaps TRBD1 as D (5 bases). V lost 6 bases to trimming and J lost 4 bases, with 12 bases between them. CDR1 and CDR2 (germline): SQVTM, ANQGSEA. This CDR3 has 12 amino acids.

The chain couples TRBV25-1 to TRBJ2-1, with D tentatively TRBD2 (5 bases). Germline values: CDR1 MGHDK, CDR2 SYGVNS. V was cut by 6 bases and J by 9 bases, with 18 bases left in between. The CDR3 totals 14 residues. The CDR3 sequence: CASSAKGVDGEQFF. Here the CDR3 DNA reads TGTGCCAGCAGCGCTAAGGGAGTGGATGGTGAGCAGTTCTTC.

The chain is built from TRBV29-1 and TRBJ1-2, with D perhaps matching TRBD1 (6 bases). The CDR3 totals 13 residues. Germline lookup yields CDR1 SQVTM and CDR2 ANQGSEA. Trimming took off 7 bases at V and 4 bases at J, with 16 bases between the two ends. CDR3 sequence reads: CSAGTQGLYGYTF. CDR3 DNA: TGCAGCGCCGGAACCCAGGGGCTCTATGGCTACACCTTC.

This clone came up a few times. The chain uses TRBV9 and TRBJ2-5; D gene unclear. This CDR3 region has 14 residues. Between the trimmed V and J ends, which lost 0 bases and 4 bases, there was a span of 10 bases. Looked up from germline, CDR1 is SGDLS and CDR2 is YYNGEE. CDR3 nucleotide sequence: TGTGCCAGCAGCGTAGAACAGCGAACAGAGACCCAGTACTTC. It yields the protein CASSVEQRTETQYF.

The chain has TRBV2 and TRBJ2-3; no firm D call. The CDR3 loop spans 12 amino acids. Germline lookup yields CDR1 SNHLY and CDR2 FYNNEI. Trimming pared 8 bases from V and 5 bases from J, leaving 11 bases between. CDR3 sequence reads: CASLYTGDTQYF. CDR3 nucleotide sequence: TGTGCCAGCCTGTACACTGGAGATACGCAGTATTTT.

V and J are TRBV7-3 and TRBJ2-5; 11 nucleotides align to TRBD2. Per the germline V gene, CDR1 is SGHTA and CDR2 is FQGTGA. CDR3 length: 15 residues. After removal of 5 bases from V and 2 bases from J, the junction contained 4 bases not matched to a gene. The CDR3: CASSPSGGLQETQYF. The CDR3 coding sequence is TGTGCCAGCAGCCCTAGCGGGGGGCTACAAGAGACCCAGTACTTC. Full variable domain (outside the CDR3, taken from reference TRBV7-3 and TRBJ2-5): GAGVSQTPSNKVTEKGKYVELRCDPISGHTALYWYRQSLGQGPEFLIYFQGTGAADDSGLPNDRFFAVRPEGSVSTLKIQRTERGDSAVYLCASSPSGGLQETQYFGPGTRLLVL.

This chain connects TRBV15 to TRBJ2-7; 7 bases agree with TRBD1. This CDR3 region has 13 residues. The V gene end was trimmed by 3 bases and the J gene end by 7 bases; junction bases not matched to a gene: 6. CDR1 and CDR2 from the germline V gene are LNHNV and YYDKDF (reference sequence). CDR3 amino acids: CATSREKDREQYF. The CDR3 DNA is TGTGCCACCAGCAGGGAAAAGGACAGGGAGCAGTACTTC.

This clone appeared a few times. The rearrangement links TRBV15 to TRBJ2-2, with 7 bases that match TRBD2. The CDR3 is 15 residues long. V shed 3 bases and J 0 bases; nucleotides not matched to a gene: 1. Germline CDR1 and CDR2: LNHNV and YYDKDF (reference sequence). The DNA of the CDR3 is TGTGCCACCAGCAGGGGACTACCGAACACCGGGGAGCTGTTTTTT. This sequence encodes CATSRGLPNTGELFF.

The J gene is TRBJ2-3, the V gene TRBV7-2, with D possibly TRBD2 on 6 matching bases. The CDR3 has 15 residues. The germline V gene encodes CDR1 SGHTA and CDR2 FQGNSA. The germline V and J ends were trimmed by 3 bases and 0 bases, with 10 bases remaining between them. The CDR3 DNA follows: TGTGCCAGCAGCTTCGTTGGGGGGAGCACAGATACGCAGTATTTT. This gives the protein CASSFVGGSTDTQYF.

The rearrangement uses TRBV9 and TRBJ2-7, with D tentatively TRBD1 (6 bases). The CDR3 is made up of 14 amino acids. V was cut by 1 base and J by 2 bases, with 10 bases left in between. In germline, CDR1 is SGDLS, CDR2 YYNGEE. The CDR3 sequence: CASSVSAGAYEQYF. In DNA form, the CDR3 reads TGTGCCAGCAGCGTATCGGCAGGGGCCTACGAGCAGTACTTC. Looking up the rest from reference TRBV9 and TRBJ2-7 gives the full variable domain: DSGVTQTPKHLITATGQRVTLRCSPRSGDLSVYWYQQSLDQGLQFLIQYYNGEERAKGNILERFSAQQFPDLHSELNLSSLELGDSALYFCASSVSAGAYEQYFGPGTRLTVT.

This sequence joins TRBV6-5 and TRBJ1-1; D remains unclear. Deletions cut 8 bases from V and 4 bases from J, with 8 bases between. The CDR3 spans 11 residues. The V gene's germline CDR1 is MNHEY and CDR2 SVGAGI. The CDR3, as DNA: TGTGCCAGCGGGGATGGCACTGAAGCTTTCTTT. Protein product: CASGDGTEAFF.

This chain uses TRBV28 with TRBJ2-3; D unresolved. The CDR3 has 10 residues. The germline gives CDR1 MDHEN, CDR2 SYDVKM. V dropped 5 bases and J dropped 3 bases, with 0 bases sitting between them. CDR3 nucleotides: TGTGCCAGCAGTACAGATACGCAGTATTTT. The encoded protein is CASSTDTQYF.

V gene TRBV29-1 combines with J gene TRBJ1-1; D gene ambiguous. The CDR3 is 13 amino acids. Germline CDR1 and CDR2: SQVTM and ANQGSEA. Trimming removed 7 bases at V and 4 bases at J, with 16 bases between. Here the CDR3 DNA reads TGCAGCGCAAGTGGTCAAAGAAGCACTGAAGCTTTCTTT. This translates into CSASGQRSTEAFF.

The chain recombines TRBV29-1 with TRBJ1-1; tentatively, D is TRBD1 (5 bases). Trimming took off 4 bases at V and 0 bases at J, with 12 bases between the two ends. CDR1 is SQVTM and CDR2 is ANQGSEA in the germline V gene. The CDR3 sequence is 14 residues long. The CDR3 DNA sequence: TGCAGCGTTGGGGGGGATGGGATGAACACTGAAGCTTTCTTT. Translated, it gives CSVGGDGMNTEAFF.

The CDR3 sequence: CSVVGQADNEQFF. CDR3 in DNA: TGCAGCGTTGTGGGACAGGCGGACAATGAGCAGTTCTTC. V and J are TRBV29-1 and TRBJ2-1, with TRBD1 identical over 8 bases. Looked up from germline, CDR1 is SQVTM and CDR2 is ANQGSEA. The CDR3 runs to 13 residues. With 4 bases clipped from V and 5 bases from J, the junction kept 4 bases outside the gene matches.

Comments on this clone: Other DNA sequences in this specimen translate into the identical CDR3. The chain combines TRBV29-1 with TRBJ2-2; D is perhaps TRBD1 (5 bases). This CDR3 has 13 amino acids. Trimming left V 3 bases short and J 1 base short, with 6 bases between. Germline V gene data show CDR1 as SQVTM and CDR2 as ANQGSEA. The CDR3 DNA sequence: TGCAGCGTTGACCAGGGGAACACCGGGGAGCTGTTTTTT. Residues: CSVDQGNTGELFF.

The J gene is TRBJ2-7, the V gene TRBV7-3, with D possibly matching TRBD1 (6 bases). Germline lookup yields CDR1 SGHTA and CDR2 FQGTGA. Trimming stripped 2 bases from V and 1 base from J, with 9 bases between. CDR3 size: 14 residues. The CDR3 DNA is TGTGCCAGCAGCTTATCACAGGGATCCTACGAGCAGTACTTC. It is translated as CASSLSQGSYEQYF.

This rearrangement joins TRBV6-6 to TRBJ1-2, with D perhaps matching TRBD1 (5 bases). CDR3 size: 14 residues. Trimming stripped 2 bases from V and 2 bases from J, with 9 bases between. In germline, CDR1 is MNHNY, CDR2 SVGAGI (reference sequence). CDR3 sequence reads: CASSYRDLNYGYTF. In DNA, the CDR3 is TGTGCCAGCAGTTACAGGGACTTAAACTATGGCTACACCTTC.

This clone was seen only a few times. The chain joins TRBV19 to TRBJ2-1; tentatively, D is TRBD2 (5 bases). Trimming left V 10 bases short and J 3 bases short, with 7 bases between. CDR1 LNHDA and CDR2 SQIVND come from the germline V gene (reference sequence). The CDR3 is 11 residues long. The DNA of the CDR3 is TGTGCCACAGGAGGCTACAATGAGCAGTTCTTC. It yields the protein CATGGYNEQFF.

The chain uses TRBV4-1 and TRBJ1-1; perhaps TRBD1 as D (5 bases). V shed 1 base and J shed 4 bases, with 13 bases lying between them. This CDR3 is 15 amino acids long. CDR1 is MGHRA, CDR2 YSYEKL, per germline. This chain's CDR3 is CASSQAHGRGTEAFF. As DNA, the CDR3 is TGCGCCAGCAGCCAAGCCCACGGGAGGGGCACTGAAGCTTTCTTT.

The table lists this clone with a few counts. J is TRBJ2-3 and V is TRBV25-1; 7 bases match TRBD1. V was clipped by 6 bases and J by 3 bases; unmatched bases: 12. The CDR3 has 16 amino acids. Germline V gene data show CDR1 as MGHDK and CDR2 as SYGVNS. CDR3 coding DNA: TGTGCCAGCAGCAAAGGGGCGACAGGGCGAACAGATACGCAGTATTTT. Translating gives CASSKGATGRTDTQYF.

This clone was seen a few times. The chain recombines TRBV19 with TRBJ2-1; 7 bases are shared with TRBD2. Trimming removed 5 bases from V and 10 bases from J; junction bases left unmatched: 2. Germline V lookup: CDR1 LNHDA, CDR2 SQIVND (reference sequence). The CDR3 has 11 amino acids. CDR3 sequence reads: CASSQLAEQFF. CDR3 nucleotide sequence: TGTGCCAGTAGTCAACTAGCGGAGCAGTTCTTC.

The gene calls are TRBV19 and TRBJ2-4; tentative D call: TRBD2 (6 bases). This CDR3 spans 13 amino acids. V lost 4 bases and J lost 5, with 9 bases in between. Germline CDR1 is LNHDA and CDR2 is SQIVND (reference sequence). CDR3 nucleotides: TGTGCCAGTAGTAGACTAGTGGAAAACATTCAGTACTTC. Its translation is CASSRLVENIQYF.

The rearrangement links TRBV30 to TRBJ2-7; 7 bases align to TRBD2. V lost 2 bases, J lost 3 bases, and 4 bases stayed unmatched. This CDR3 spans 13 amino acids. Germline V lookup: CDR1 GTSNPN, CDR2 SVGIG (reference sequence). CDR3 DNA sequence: TGTGCCTGGAGTACACCGGGGGGCTACGAGCAGTACTTC. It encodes CAWSTPGGYEQYF.

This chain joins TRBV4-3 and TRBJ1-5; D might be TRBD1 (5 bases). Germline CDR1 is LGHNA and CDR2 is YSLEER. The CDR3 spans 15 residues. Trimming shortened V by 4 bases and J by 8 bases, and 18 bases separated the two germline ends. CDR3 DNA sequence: TGCGCCAGCAGCCCTCAGGCAGGGCACGCGGAGCCCCAGCATTTT. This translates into CASSPQAGHAEPQHF.